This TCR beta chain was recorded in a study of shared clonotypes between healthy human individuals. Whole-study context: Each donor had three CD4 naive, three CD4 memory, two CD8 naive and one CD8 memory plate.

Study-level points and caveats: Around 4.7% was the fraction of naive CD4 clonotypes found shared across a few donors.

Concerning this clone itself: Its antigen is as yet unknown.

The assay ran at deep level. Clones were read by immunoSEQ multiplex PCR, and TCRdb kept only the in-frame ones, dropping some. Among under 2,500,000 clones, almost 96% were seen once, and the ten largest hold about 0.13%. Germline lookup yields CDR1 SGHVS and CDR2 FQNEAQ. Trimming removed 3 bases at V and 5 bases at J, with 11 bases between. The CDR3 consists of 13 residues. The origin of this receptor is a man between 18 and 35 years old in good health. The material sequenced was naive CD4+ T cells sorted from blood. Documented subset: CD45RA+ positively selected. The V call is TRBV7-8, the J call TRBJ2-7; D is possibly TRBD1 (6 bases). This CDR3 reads CASSFTGSNEQYF. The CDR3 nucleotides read TGTGCCAGCAGCTTCACAGGGTCGAACGAGCAGTACTTC.